A single sample is the source of the 32 T cell receptor beta chains below, sequenced in a study of blood T cell repertoires in COVID-19. Method: immunoSEQ multiplex PCR; TCRdb's copy keeps in-frame clones and lacks some. The sample carries under 150,000 clones, around nine tenths recorded once. The specimen sequenced was PBMCs or T cells enriched from blood (not recorded which). All receptors come from a woman between 50 and 59 years old who had recovered from COVID-19.

The V and J genes are TRBV5-1 and TRBJ2-3; D might be TRBD2 (5 bases). V dropped 2 bases and J dropped 6 bases, with 7 bases sitting between them. Germline V gene lookup returns CDR1 SGHRS and CDR2 YFSETQ. The length of the CDR3 is 12 residues. The CDR3: CASSFPGDTQYF. The CDR3, as DNA: TGCGCCAGCAGCTTCCCGGGGGATACGCAGTATTTT.

The V call is TRBV5-1, the J call TRBJ2-5; the D gene is possibly TRBD1 (6 bases). This CDR3 is built from 16 residues. The germline V and J ends were trimmed by 0 bases and 1 base, with 13 bases remaining between them. Germline loops: CDR1 SGHRS, CDR2 YFSETQ. CDR3 nucleotides: TGCGCCAGCAGCTTGGTTGGCAGAGGGGGCCAAGAGACCCAGTACTTC. This gives the protein CASSLVGRGGQETQYF.

The rearrangement links TRBV7-9 to TRBJ1-1, with TRBD1 identical over 7 bases. V lost 5 bases and J lost 3; bases outside the gene matches: 6. Germline V gene lookup returns CDR1 SEHNR and CDR2 FQNEAQ (reference sequence). This CDR3 spans 14 amino acids. The CDR3 spells CASSHGGQYTEAFF. In DNA, the CDR3 is TGTGCCAGCAGCCATGGGGGACAGTACACTGAAGCTTTCTTT.

The chain uses TRBV4-2 and TRBJ1-3; D is undetermined. V gave up 2 bases and J gave up 0 bases, with 11 bases separating them. CDR1 LGHNA and CDR2 YNFKEQ come from the germline V gene. The CDR3 has 16 amino acids. The chain's CDR3 is CASSQNPWSSGNTIYF. CDR3 coding DNA: TGTGCCAGCAGCCAAAATCCCTGGAGCTCTGGAAACACCATATATTTT.

The CDR3 DNA sequence: TGTGCCAGCATAGACAGCACCTACGAGCAGTACTTC. It yields the protein CASIDSTYEQYF. The chain combines TRBV6-6 with TRBJ2-7; tentatively, D is TRBD1 (5 bases). V gave up 7 bases and J gave up 2 bases, with 9 bases separating them. Germline V gives CDR1 MNHNY, CDR2 SVGAGI (reference sequence). The CDR3 loop spans 12 amino acids.

The V gene is TRBV27, the J gene TRBJ1-5, with D unresolved. Germline assignment: CDR1 MNHEY and CDR2 SMNVEV (reference sequence). The V end was cut by 4 bases, the J end by 7 bases, with 8 bases between. This CDR3 comprises 12 residues. DNA for the CDR3: TGTGCCAGCAGTTCTCTCGGGCAGCCCCAGCATTTT. Protein: CASSSLGQPQHF.

The chain recombines TRBV9 with TRBJ2-2; 10 nucleotides align to TRBD1. V was clipped by 3 bases and J by 1 base; unmatched bases: 3. CDR1 and CDR2 (germline): SGDLS, YYNGEE. The CDR3 runs to 16 residues. The CDR3 here is CASSGDRGLNTGELFF. The DNA of the CDR3 is TGTGCCAGCAGCGGGGACAGGGGACTGAACACCGGGGAGCTGTTTTTT. Supplemented by reference TRBV9 and TRBJ2-2, the full variable domain reads DSGVTQTPKHLITATGQRVTLRCSPRSGDLSVYWYQQSLDQGLQFLIQYYNGEERAKGNILERFSAQQFPDLHSELNLSSLELGDSALYFCASSGDRGLNTGELFFGEGSRLTVL.

The V gene is TRBV15, the J gene TRBJ2-1; 7 bases line up with TRBD2. The CDR3 has 15 amino acids. J was trimmed by 5 bases and V by 5 bases; bases with no gene match: 9. Germline CDR1 is LNHNV and CDR2 is YYDKDF (reference sequence). The CDR3 here is CATSSRDYLDNEQFF. The CDR3 region has the DNA TGTGCCACCAGCTCTCGGGACTACCTTGACAATGAGCAGTTCTTC.

This clone occurred once. J is TRBJ2-3 and V is TRBV4-3, with D perhaps matching TRBD1 (6 bases). V was cut by 2 bases and J by 3 bases, with 15 bases left in between. CDR1 is LGHNA, CDR2 YSLEER, per germline. The CDR3 runs 16 residues. CDR3 residues: CASSQNTRGSTDTQYF. For the CDR3, the DNA is TGCGCCAGCAGCCAAAATACCAGGGGTTCGACAGATACGCAGTATTTT.

This sequence joins TRBV7-6 and TRBJ2-1, with 7 bases aligning to TRBD2. Germline V gives CDR1 SGHVS, CDR2 FNYEAQ. This CDR3 is built from 14 residues. V was clipped by 3 bases and J by 6 bases; unmatched bases: 5. CDR3 sequence reads: CASSFPGGGNEQFF. As DNA, the CDR3 is TGTGCCAGCAGCTTCCCAGGCGGGGGCAATGAGCAGTTCTTC.

V usage is TRBV6-1 and J usage is TRBJ2-7; 13 nucleotides line up with TRBD2. The CDR3 extends over 15 amino acids. Germline CDR1 MNHNS, CDR2 SASEGT. The trim removed 1 base at V and 6 bases at J, leaving 3 bases unmatched. In DNA form, the CDR3 reads TGTGCCAGCAGTGAAGTGACTAGCGGGGGGCTCGAGCAGTACTTC. It specifies CASSEVTSGGLEQYF.

This rearrangement joins TRBV7-3 to TRBJ2-5; 7 bases align to TRBD2. The germline gives CDR1 SGHTA, CDR2 FQGTGA. This CDR3 region has 16 residues. J gave up 0 bases and V 1 base, and 5 bases lay outside the gene matches. Here the CDR3 reads CASSLIGRTDQETQYF. CDR3 nucleotide sequence: TGTGCCAGCAGCTTAATCGGGAGGACCGACCAAGAGACCCAGTACTTC.

The V and J genes are TRBV12-3 or TRBV12-4 and TRBJ2-7, with 8 bases aligning to TRBD2. This CDR3 region has 13 residues. Trimming removed 5 bases from V and 1 base from J; junction bases left unmatched: 1. CDR3 sequence: CASSPGGSYEQYF. CDR3 sequence (DNA): TGTGCCAGCAGTCCGGGGGGGTCCTACGAGCAGTACTTC.

The V gene is TRBV30, the J gene TRBJ2-7; no clear D. The CDR3 spans 11 residues. The germline gives CDR1 GTSNPN, CDR2 SVGIG (reference sequence). V dropped 2 bases and J dropped 4 bases, with 6 bases sitting between them. This chain's CDR3 is CAWSSEYEQYF. The CDR3 nucleotides are TGTGCCTGGAGTTCCGAGTACGAGCAGTACTTC.

This chain joins TRBV18 and TRBJ1-1; D is uncertain. Trimming took 3 bases from V and 2 from J, leaving 10 bases between them. Per germline, CDR1 KGHSH and CDR2 LQKENI. The CDR3 runs to 14 residues. The CDR3 protein is CASSPTRDNTEAFF. CDR3 DNA sequence: TGTGCCAGCTCACCTACGAGGGATAACACTGAAGCTTTCTTT.

The V call is TRBV7-9, the J call TRBJ1-3; TRBD1 aligns across 12 bases. From germline, CDR1 is SEHNR and CDR2 FQNEAQ (reference sequence). Trimming removed 5 bases from V and 9 bases from J; junction bases left unmatched: 5. The CDR3 has 14 residues. The CDR3 protein is CASSRGQGAGTIYF. CDR3 nucleotides: TGTGCCAGCAGCCGGGGACAGGGGGCTGGCACCATATATTTT.

Only a few counts were recorded for this clone. The chain couples TRBV4-1 to TRBJ1-5; a weak D match, TRBD1 (5 bases). CDR3 length equals 15 residues. With 1 base removed from V and 3 bases from J, the gap between germline ends came to 10 bases. Germline V gene sequence: CDR1 MGHRA, CDR2 YSYEKL. Here the CDR3 DNA reads TGCGCCAGCAGCCAAGTTCGGGGGGTCAATCAGCCCCAGCATTTT. Amino acids: CASSQVRGVNQPQHF.

J is TRBJ2-5 and V is TRBV3-1 (or the pseudogene TRBV3-2); TRBD2 aligns across 9 bases. This CDR3 is built from 16 residues. J was trimmed by 6 bases and V by 2 bases; bases with no gene match: 10. CDR1 and CDR2 (germline): LGHDT, YNNKEL (reference sequence). In nucleotides, the CDR3 is TGTGCCAGCAGCCAAACGGGACTAGCTAGTGGAAAGACCCAGTACTTC. Translation: CASSQTGLASGKTQYF.

This chain links TRBV29-1 with TRBJ2-2; the D is unclear. Trimming stripped 7 bases from V and 1 base from J, with 10 bases between. This CDR3 has 13 residues. The germline V gene encodes CDR1 SQVTM and CDR2 ANQGSEA. CDR3 in DNA: TGCAGCGCAGAAGACGGGAACACCGGGGAGCTGTTTTTT. Its translation is CSAEDGNTGELFF.

V usage is TRBV4-3 and J usage is TRBJ1-1; 11 positions match TRBD1. CDR3 length: 17 residues. Germline V CDR1 and CDR2: LGHNA, YSLEER. J was trimmed by 5 bases and V by 1 base; bases with no gene match: 9. The CDR3 sequence: CASSQVLMGQGGTEAFF. In DNA, the CDR3 is TGCGCCAGCAGCCAAGTACTAATGGGACAGGGGGGGACTGAAGCTTTCTTT.

This rearrangement joins TRBV9 to TRBJ1-2; 7 nucleotides agree with TRBD1. This CDR3 comprises 14 residues. V was clipped by 3 bases and J by 0 bases; unmatched bases: 2. Germline V gene lookup returns CDR1 SGDLS and CDR2 YYNGEE. Here the CDR3 reads CASSETGSNYGYTF. DNA of the CDR3: TGTGCCAGCAGCGAGACAGGGTCTAACTATGGCTACACCTTC.

The chain is built from TRBV19 and TRBJ2-1; 10 bases align to TRBD1. This CDR3 contains 15 residues. The germline gives CDR1 LNHDA, CDR2 SQIVND (reference sequence). The V and J ends lost 5 bases and 4 bases, in that order; junction bases with no gene match: 5. The CDR3 sequence is CASSSPGQGYNEQFF. DNA of the CDR3: TGTGCCAGTAGTTCACCGGGACAGGGGTACAATGAGCAGTTCTTC.

The chain joins TRBV7-2 to TRBJ1-1; possibly TRBD1 for D (5 bases). V was pared by 1 base and J by 6 bases, with 9 bases between. This CDR3 spans 13 amino acids. Germline loops: CDR1 SGHTA, CDR2 FQGNSA. The CDR3 nucleotides are TGTGCCAGCAGCTTAGAGGGGTTCGCTGAAGCTTTCTTT. It codes for CASSLEGFAEAFF. The entire variable domain, with the rest obtained from reference TRBV7-2 and TRBJ1-1, is as follows: GAGVSQSPSNKVTEKGKDVELRCDPISGHTALYWYRQSLGQGLEFLIYFQGNSAPDKSGLPSDRFSAERTGGSVSTLTIQRTQQEDSAVYLCASSLEGFAEAFFGQGTRLTVV.

The chain couples TRBV10-3 to TRBJ2-3, with D tentatively TRBD2 (5 bases). CDR1 is ENHRY, CDR2 SYGVKD, per germline. This CDR3 region has 18 residues. V was trimmed by 3 bases and J by 2 bases, leaving 21 bases between them. The CDR3 bases are TGTGCCATCAGTGATCTTTCGATAGATGGGAGCGACACAGATACGCAGTATTTT. It codes for CAISDLSIDGSDTDTQYF.

The chain carries TRBV18 and TRBJ1-3; TRBD1 matches at 9 bases. CDR3 length equals 16 residues. In germline, CDR1 is KGHSH, CDR2 LQKENI. V was clipped by 3 bases and J by 4 bases; unmatched bases: 7. The CDR3: CASSPPGTGIGNTIYF. The CDR3 DNA reads as TGTGCCAGCTCACCTCCAGGGACAGGGATCGGAAACACCATATATTTT.

This chain links TRBV2 with TRBJ2-7, with 13 nucleotides matching TRBD2. Germline trimming cut 5 bases from V and 4 bases from J; bases unmatched to any gene: 2. Germline-derived CDR1 and CDR2 are SNHLY and FYNNEI. The CDR3 covers 14 residues. The CDR3 DNA follows: TGTGCCAGCAGTTGGACTAGCGGGGGTTACGAGCAGTACTTC. Encoded protein: CASSWTSGGYEQYF.

The chain couples TRBV6-1 to TRBJ1-2; D is unresolved. Trimming took off 3 bases at V and 4 bases at J, with 18 bases between the two ends. Germline CDR1 is MNHNS and CDR2 is SASEGT. The CDR3 contains 16 residues. In DNA form, the CDR3 reads TGTGCCAGCAGTGAGCGTGGAGCCCTGACGAGCTATGGCTACACCTTC. It codes for CASSERGALTSYGYTF.

The J gene is TRBJ1-2, the V gene TRBV12-3 or TRBV12-4; a possible D gene is TRBD1 (6 bases). The CDR3 has 13 amino acids. Trimming took off 5 bases at V and 6 bases at J, with 13 bases between the two ends. In DNA form, the CDR3 reads TGTGCCAGCAGTCCTCGGGCAGGGGATGGCTACACCTTC. Its protein product is CASSPRAGDGYTF.

The V call is TRBV27, the J call TRBJ1-2; TRBD1 matches at 7 bases. The CDR3 extends over 13 amino acids. Germline CDR1 MNHEY, CDR2 SMNVEV (reference sequence). Trimming took 4 bases from V and 5 from J; bases not matched to a gene: 4. The CDR3 loop reads CASSSTGSYGYTF. As DNA, the CDR3 is TGTGCCAGCAGTTCGACAGGGTCTTATGGCTACACCTTC.

The chain links TRBV10-1 to TRBJ1-5; D not certain. This CDR3 is built from 10 residues. V was trimmed by 5 bases and J by 7 bases, leaving 3 bases between them. Looked up from germline, CDR1 is WNHNN and CDR2 is SYGVQD (reference sequence). The CDR3 here is CASSLQPQHF. The CDR3 DNA sequence: TGCGCCAGCAGTCTACAGCCCCAGCATTTT.

Only a few counts were recorded for this clone. The identical CDR3 is also encoded by other nucleotide sequences in the sample. The chain recombines TRBV30 with TRBJ2-7; 7 positions match TRBD1. Per germline, CDR1 GTSNPN and CDR2 SVGIG (reference sequence). The CDR3 has 12 amino acids. V lost 0 bases, J lost 4 bases, and 0 bases stayed unmatched. CDR3: CAWSVQGYEQYF. Written as DNA, the CDR3 is TGTGCCTGGAGTGTACAGGGGTACGAGCAGTACTTC.

The V call is TRBV9, the J call TRBJ1-5; weak D call: TRBD1 (6 bases). This CDR3 is 15 amino acids long. Trimming removed 4 bases at V and 4 bases at J, with 15 bases between. CDR1 and CDR2 from the germline V gene are SGDLS and YYNGEE. DNA of the CDR3: TGTGCCAGCAGCATCTCGACAGGCCCTAATCAGCCCCAGCATTTT. The encoded protein is CASSISTGPNQPQHF.